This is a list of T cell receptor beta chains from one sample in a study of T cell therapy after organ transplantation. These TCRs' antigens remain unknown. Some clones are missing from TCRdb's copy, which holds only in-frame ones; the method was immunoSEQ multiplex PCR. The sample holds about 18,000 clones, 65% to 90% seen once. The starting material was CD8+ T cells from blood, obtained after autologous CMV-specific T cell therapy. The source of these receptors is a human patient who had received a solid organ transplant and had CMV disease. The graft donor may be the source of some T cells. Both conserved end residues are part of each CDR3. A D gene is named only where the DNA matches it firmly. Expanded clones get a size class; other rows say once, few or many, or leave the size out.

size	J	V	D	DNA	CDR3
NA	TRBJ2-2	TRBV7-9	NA	TGTGCCAGCAGCTTATTAGGTGGCAGGACGAACACCGGGGAGCTGTTTTTT	CASSLLGGRTNTGELFF
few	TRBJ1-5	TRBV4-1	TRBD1	TGCGCCAGCAGCGGACAGGGTGATGGAAGACAGCCCCAGCATTTT	CASSGQGDGRQPQHF
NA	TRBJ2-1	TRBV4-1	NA	TGCGCCAGCAGCCAAGACGAAGGGATCGGGTACAATGAGCAGTTCTTC	CASSQDEGIGYNEQFF
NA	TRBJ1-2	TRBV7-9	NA	TGTGCCAGCAGCTTGGAGGGGTGGCAGGGAGTGTACTATGGCTACACCTTC	CASSLEGWQGVYYGYTF
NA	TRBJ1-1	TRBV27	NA	TGTGCCAGCAGACCCGTCGGGCTTGACACTGAAGCTTTCTTT	CASRPVGLDTEAFF
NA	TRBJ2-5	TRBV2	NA	TGTGCCAGCAGGGCCCCAGCGGCCCAGTACTTC	CASRAPAAQYF
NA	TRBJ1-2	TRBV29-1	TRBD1	TGCAGCGCGGGACAGGGACCTAACTATGGCTACACCTTC	CSAGQGPNYGYTF
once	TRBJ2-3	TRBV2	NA	TGTGCCAGCAGTCCCTATCCGCCAGATACGCAGTATTTT	CASSPYPPDTQYF
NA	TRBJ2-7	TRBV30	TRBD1	TGTGCCTGGGGCCGGGACAGCTCCTACGAGCAGTACTTC	CAWGRDSSYEQYF
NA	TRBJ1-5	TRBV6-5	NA	TGTGCCACCGCGGGGAGCATTAATCAGCCCCAGCATTTT	CATAGSINQPQHF
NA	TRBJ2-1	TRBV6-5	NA	TGTGCCAGCAGTTACCTCGGGGAGCGGGAGCAGTTCTTC	CASSYLGEREQFF
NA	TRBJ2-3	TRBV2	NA	TGTGCCAGCAGTGAGGGGGGCAAGGGTTGGGGCACAGATACGCAGTATTTT	CASSEGGKGWGTDTQYF
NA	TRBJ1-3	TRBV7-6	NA	TGTGCCAGCAGCTTAGAGGGCGGTTTAGACACCATATATTTT	CASSLEGGLDTIYF
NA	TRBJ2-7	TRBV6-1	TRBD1	TGTGCCAGCAGTGTACAGGGGCACGAGCAGTACTTC	CASSVQGHEQYF
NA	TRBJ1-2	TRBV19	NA	TGTGCCAGTAAAACCCGCTATGGCTACACCTTC	CASKTRYGYTF
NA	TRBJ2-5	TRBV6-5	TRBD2	TGTGCCAGCAGTTCGACAATGCTAGCGGACCAAGAGACCCAGTACTTC	CASSSTMLADQETQYF
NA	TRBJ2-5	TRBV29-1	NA	TGCAGCGTCGCGGGCGTCGTGAGCGGCAAAGGAGAGACCCAGTACTTC	CSVAGVVSGKGETQYF
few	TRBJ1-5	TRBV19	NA	TGTGCCAGTACTCAAGGACAGCATAGCAATCAGCCCCAGCATTTT	CASTQGQHSNQPQHF
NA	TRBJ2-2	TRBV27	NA	TGTGCCAGCAGTTTATCAACGGGAAACACCGGGGAGCTGTTTTTT	CASSLSTGNTGELFF
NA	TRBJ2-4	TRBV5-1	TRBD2	TGCGCCAGCAGCTCGGGACTAGCGGGAGGAGCGGACATTCAGTACTTC	CASSSGLAGGADIQYF
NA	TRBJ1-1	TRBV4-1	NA	TGCGCCAGCAGCCAAGGCGGCTATTCGGGCACTGAAGCTTTCTTT	CASSQGGYSGTEAFF
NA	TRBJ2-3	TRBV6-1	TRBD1	TGTGCCAGCAGTAGTCCGGGACAGCAAACAGATACGCAGTATTTT	CASSSPGQQTDTQYF
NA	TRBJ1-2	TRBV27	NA	TGTGCCAGCAGTTTATTGCCACCGTCCTCCTATGGCTACACCTTC	CASSLLPPSSYGYTF
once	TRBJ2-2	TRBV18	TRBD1	TGTGCCAGCTCCGGGACAGAGCCCCCCCTCGAGGACGGGGAGCTGTTTTTT	CASSGTEPPLEDGELFF
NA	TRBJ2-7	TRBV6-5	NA	TGTGCCAGCAGTTACGGGGGCGAGAGCTCCTACGAGCAGTACTTC	CASSYGGESSYEQYF
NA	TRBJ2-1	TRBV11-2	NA	TGTGCCAGCAGCCCTCAGGGACTCGACAATGAGCAGTTCTTC	CASSPQGLDNEQFF
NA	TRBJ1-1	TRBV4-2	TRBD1	TGTGCCAGCAGCCGAGGGACAGGGGGCACTGAAGCTTTCTTT	CASSRGTGGTEAFF
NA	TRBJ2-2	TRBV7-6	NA	TGTGCCAGCGGGGGCAACACCGGGGAGCTGTTTTTT	CASGGNTGELFF
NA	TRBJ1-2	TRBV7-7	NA	TGTGCTAGCAGCTTCCCCAAAGGGGCCACCCAACTCGCCTATGGCTACACCTTC	CASSFPKGATQLAYGYTF
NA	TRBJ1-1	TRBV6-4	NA	TGTGCCAGCAGTGTGTCAGGGGAGAACACTGAAGCTTTCTTT	CASSVSGENTEAFF
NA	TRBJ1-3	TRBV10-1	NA	TGCGCCAGCAGTGTGGGAGCGGGCCACTCTGGAAACACCATATATTTT	CASSVGAGHSGNTIYF
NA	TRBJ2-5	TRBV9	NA	TGTGCCAGCAGCGATAGGGACTCGTTCGCGACCCAGTACTTC	CASSDRDSFATQYF
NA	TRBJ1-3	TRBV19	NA	TGTGCCAGTAGTATGGCCTCTGGGGCCGGAAACACCATATATTTT	CASSMASGAGNTIYF
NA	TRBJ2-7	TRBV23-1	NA	TGCGCCAGCAGTCAGACTACTAGATGGATCTACGAGCAGTACTTC	CASSQTTRWIYEQYF
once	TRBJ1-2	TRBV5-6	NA	TGTGCCAGCAGCTTGCATTTCCAAACAGGGTACTATGGCTACACCTTC	CASSLHFQTGYYGYTF
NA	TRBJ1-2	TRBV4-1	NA	TGCGCCAGCAGCCAAACCCGAGGGCCCCCTAACTATGGCTACACCTTC	CASSQTRGPPNYGYTF
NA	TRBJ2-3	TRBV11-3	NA	TGTGCCAGCAGCTTAGGTGGAACGAGCACAGATACGCAGTATTTT	CASSLGGTSTDTQYF
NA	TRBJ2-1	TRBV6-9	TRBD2	TGTGCCAGCAGTTATGGGCTAGCGGAGTACAATGAGCAGTTCTTC	CASSYGLAEYNEQFF
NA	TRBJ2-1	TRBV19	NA	TGTGCCAGTAGTATTCGAGGGCTGTACAATGAGCAGTTCTTC	CASSIRGLYNEQFF
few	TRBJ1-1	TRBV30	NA	TGTGCCTGGAGTCCTGGGAACACTGAAGCTTTCTTT	CAWSPGNTEAFF
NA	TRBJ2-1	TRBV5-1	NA	TGCGCCAGCAGCCAAGACAACCGCTCCTACAATGAGCAGTTCTTC	CASSQDNRSYNEQFF
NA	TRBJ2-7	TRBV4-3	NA	TGCGCCAGCAGCCCGGGACCAGGGGAATACGAGCAGTACTTC	CASSPGPGEYEQYF
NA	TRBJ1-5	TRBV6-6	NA	TGTGCCAGCAGTTATTTGGGGGCCGATCAGCCCCAGCATTTT	CASSYLGADQPQHF
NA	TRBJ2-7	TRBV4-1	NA	TGCGCCAGCAGCCAAGATCCCGTGGAGGTTTACGAGCAGTACTTC	CASSQDPVEVYEQYF
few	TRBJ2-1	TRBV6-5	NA	TGTGCCAGCCAGATTCACAAGGGCGATGAGCAGTTCTTC	CASQIHKGDEQFF
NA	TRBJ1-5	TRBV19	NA	TGTGCCAGTAGTATAGTTTCAGGTAGCAATCAGCCCCAGCATTTT	CASSIVSGSNQPQHF
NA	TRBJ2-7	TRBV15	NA	TGTGCCACCAGCAGGTCTGAGGGGGGATCCTACGAGCAGTACTTC	CATSRSEGGSYEQYF
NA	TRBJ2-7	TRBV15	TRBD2	TGTGCCACCAGCAGAGACCCCGGGACTAGCGGGCCACCCTCCTACGAGCAGTACTTC	CATSRDPGTSGPPSYEQYF
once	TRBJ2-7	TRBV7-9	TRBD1	TGTGCCAGCAGCTCTTCCACAGGGGGCTCTCGGTCGGAGCAGTACTTC	CASSSSTGGSRSEQYF
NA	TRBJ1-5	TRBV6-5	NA	TGTGCCAGCAGTAACAGCAGGGGCAGTCAGCCCCAGCATTTT	CASSNSRGSQPQHF
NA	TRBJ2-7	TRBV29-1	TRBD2	TGCAGCGTTGCCACTAGCGGATACGAGCAGTACTTC	CSVATSGYEQYF